This is a list of T cell receptor beta chains from one sample in a study of T cell changes during pregnancy in multiple sclerosis. Profiled with immunoSEQ multiplex PCR; TCRdb holds only in-frame clones, not every one. The repertoire holds roughly 48,000 clones, approximately 92% seen once, with 0.91% in the top ten. This specimen consisted of CD4+ T cells from peripheral blood mononuclear cells, obtained in the second trimester of pregnancy. These receptors came from a female donor in good health, enrolled as a control in a pregnancy study. Each CDR3 is given with its conserved first and last residue. The order of the fields is V gene, J gene, CDR3 protein.

v_gene: TRBV27; j_gene: TRBJ2-6; CDR3aa: CASPQVTGANVLTF
v_gene: TRBV5-1; j_gene: TRBJ2-1; CDR3aa: CASSTTGEPYNEQFF
v_gene: TRBV14; j_gene: TRBJ1-5; CDR3aa: CASSQASQGPQHF
v_gene: TRBV28; j_gene: TRBJ2-1; CDR3aa: CASSPRLAGGRNEQFF
v_gene: TRBV7-3; j_gene: TRBJ1-1; CDR3aa: CASSPLGDTEAFF
v_gene: TRBV7-9; j_gene: TRBJ2-2; CDR3aa: CASSFPVAGALAGELFF
v_gene: TRBV7-9; j_gene: TRBJ2-2; CDR3aa: CATIRGFSNDGELFF
v_gene: TRBV15; j_gene: TRBJ1-2; CDR3aa: CATSRPGQGAVYGYTF
v_gene: TRBV5-8; j_gene: TRBJ1-2; CDR3aa: CASSLVGQGGYGYTF
v_gene: TRBV7-2; j_gene: TRBJ2-1; CDR3aa: CASSYWTGDNNEQFF
v_gene: TRBV5-6; j_gene: TRBJ2-5; CDR3aa: CASSGGARQETQYF
v_gene: TRBV7-2; j_gene: TRBJ1-3; CDR3aa: CASSLLDRGRFGNTIYF
v_gene: TRBV27; j_gene: TRBJ2-7; CDR3aa: CASSSPGAAYEQYF
v_gene: TRBV7-9; j_gene: TRBJ2-1; CDR3aa: CASSLSGQGNNEQFF
v_gene: TRBV6-6; j_gene: TRBJ2-3; CDR3aa: CASNPRGLSTDTQYF
v_gene: TRBV6-5; j_gene: TRBJ2-3; CDR3aa: CASRGAPSTDTQYF
v_gene: TRBV6-5; j_gene: TRBJ2-7; CDR3aa: CASTSRETGRNEQYF
v_gene: TRBV27; j_gene: TRBJ2-3; CDR3aa: CASSLQQGDTQYF
v_gene: TRBV28; j_gene: TRBJ2-3; CDR3aa: CASSLGLAGGKDTQYF
v_gene: TRBV11-2; j_gene: TRBJ2-7; CDR3aa: CASSPGVRPYEQYF
v_gene: TRBV19; j_gene: TRBJ2-5; CDR3aa: CASSIMERGGRETQYF
v_gene: TRBV29-1; j_gene: TRBJ2-1; CDR3aa: CSVERTSGLSYNEQFF
v_gene: TRBV29-1; j_gene: TRBJ2-2; CDR3aa: CSVWTGVNTGELFF
v_gene: TRBV14; j_gene: TRBJ1-4; CDR3aa: CASSPGYREKLFF
v_gene: TRBV7-9; j_gene: TRBJ1-1; CDR3aa: CASSPGTGGWHTEAFF
v_gene: TRBV6-6; j_gene: TRBJ1-1; CDR3aa: CASSHYLDRLNTEAFF
v_gene: TRBV18; j_gene: TRBJ2-5; CDR3aa: CASSPDRVGETQYF
v_gene: TRBV7-7; j_gene: TRBJ2-1; CDR3aa: CASSPRSGSYNEQFF
v_gene: TRBV4-2; j_gene: TRBJ2-1; CDR3aa: CASSREAVSSYNEQFF
v_gene: TRBV10-3; j_gene: TRBJ1-5; CDR3aa: CAISESGPNNQPQHF
v_gene: TRBV5-6; j_gene: TRBJ2-5; CDR3aa: CASSSPPTGAETQYF